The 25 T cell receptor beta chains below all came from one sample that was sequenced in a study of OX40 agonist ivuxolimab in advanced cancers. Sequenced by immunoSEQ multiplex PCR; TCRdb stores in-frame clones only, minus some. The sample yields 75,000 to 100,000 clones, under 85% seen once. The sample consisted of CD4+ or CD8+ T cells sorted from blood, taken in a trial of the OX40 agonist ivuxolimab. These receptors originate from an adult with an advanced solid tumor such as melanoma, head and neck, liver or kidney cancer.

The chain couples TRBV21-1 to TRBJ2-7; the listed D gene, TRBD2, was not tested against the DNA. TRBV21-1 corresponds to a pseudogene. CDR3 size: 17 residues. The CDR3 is CASSRQKRDFAYYEQYF. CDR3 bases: TGTGCCAGCAGCCGCCAGAAGCGGGACTTCGCTTACTACGAGCAGTACTTC.

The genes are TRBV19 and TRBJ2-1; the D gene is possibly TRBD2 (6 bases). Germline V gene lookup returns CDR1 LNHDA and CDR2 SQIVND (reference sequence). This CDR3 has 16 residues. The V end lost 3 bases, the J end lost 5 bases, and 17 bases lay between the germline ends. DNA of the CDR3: TGTGCCAGTAGTATTCTTGGGCTAGCGCAGCACAATGAGCAGTTCTTC. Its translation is CASSILGLAQHNEQFF.

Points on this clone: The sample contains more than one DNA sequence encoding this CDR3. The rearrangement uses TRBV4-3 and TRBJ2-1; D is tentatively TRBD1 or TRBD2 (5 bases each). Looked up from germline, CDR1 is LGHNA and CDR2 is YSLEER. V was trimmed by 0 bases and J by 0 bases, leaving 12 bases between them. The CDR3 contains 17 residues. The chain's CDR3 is CASSQDPRDGSYNEQFF. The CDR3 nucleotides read TGCGCCAGCAGCCAAGACCCCCGGGACGGCTCCTACAATGAGCAGTTCTTC.

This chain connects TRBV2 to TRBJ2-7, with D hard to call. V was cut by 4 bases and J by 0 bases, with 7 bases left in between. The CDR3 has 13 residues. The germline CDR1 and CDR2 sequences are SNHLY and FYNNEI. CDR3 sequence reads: CASSGLASYEQYF. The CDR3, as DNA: TGTGCCAGCAGTGGCCTTGCCTCCTACGAGCAGTACTTC.

The DNA of the CDR3 is TGCGCCAGCAGCTTGGGGACAGCTAACACTGAAGCTTTCTTT. Translation gives CASSLGTANTEAFF. This chain links TRBV5-1 with TRBJ1-1, with D possibly being TRBD1 (6 bases). Trimming removed 0 bases at V and 2 bases at J, with 8 bases between. Germline V gene lookup returns CDR1 SGHRS and CDR2 YFSETQ. This CDR3 region has 14 residues.

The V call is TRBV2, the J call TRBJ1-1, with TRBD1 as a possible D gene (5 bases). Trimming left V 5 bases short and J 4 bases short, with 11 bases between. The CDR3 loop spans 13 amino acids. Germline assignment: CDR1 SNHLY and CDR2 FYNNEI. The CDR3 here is CASSSGRSTEAFF. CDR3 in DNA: TGTGCCAGCAGTTCAGGGAGGAGCACTGAAGCTTTCTTT.

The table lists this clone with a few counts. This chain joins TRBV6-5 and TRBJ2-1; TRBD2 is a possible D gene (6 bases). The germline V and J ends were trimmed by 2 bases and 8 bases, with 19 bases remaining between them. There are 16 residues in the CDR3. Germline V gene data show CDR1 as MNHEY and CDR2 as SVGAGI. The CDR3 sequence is CASSYRGTGGFDEQFF. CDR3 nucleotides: TGTGCCAGCAGTTACCGAGGGACTGGGGGTTTCGATGAGCAGTTCTTC.

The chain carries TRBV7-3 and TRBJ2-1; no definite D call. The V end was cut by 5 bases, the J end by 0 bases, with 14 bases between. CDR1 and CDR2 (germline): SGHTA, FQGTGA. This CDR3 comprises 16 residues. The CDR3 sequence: CASSKDDTSSYNEQFF. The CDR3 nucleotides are TGTGCCAGCAGCAAGGACGATACAAGCTCCTACAATGAGCAGTTCTTC.

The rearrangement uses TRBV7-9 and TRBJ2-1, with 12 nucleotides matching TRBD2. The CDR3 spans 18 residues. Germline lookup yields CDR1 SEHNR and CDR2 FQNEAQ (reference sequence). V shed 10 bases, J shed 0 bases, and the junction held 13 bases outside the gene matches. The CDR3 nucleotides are TGTGCCATGTCGGGACTAGCGGGCACGTCGAGCTCCTACAATGAGCAGTTCTTC. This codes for CAMSGLAGTSSSYNEQFF.

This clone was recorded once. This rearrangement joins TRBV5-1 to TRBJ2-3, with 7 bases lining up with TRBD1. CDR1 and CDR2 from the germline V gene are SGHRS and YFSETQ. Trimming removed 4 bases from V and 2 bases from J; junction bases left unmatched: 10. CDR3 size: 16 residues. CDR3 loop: CASSPGIGTDTDTQYF. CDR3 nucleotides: TGCGCCAGCAGCCCCGGAATTGGGACAGACACAGATACGCAGTATTTT.

CDR3 amino acids: CASSKGQGINEQFF. In DNA, the CDR3 is TGTGCCAGCAGCAAGGGACAGGGGATCAATGAGCAGTTCTTC. V and J are TRBV7-2 and TRBJ2-1; the match to TRBD1 covers 10 bases. Losses at the gene ends were 5 bases for V and 6 bases for J; bases not matched to a gene: 4. The CDR3 consists of 14 residues. Germline CDR1 SGHTA, CDR2 FQGNSA.

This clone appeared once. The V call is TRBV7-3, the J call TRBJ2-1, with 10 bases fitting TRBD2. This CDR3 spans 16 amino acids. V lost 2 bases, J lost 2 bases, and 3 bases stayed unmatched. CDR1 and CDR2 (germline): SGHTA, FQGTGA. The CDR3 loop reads CASSLGAGGPYNEQFF. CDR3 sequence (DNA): TGTGCCAGCAGCTTAGGAGCGGGGGGGCCCTACAATGAGCAGTTCTTC.

This chain's CDR3 is CASSEAEIGAYEQYF. CDR3 coding DNA: TGTGCCAGCAGTGAAGCGGAAATAGGTGCCTACGAGCAGTACTTC. The genes are TRBV6-1 and TRBJ2-7; D is unclear. CDR3 length equals 15 residues. Germline V gene lookup returns CDR1 MNHNS and CDR2 SASEGT. The germline V and J ends were trimmed by 0 bases and 2 bases, with 11 bases remaining between them.

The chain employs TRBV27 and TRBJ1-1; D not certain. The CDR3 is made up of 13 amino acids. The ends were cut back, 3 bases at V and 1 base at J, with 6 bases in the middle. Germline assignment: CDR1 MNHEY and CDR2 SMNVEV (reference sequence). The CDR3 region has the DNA TGTGCCAGCAGTTTGTCGCCGAACACTGAAGCTTTCTTT. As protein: CASSLSPNTEAFF.

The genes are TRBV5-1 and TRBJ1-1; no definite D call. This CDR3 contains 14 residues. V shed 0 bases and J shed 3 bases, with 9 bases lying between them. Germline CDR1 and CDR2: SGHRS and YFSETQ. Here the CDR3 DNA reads TGCGCCAGCAGCTTGGACGTTGTCTACACTGAAGCTTTCTTT. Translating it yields CASSLDVVYTEAFF.

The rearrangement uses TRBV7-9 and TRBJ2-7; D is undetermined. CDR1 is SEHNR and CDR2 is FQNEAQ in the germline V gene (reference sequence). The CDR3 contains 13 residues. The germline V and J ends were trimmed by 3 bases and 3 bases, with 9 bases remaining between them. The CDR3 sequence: CASSFTGSYEQYF. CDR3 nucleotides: TGTGCCAGCAGCTTCACGGGTAGCTACGAGCAGTACTTC.

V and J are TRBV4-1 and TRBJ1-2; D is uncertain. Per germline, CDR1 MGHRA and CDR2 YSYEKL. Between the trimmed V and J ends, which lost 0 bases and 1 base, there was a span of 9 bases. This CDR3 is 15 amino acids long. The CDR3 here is CASSQEHTINYGYTF. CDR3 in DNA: TGCGCCAGCAGCCAAGAGCACACCATTAACTATGGCTACACCTTC.

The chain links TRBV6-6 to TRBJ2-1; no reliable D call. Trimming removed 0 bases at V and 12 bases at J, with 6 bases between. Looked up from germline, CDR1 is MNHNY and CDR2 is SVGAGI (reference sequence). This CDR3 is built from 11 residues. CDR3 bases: TGTGCCAGCAGTTACTCGGACGGGCAGTTCTTC. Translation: CASSYSDGQFF.

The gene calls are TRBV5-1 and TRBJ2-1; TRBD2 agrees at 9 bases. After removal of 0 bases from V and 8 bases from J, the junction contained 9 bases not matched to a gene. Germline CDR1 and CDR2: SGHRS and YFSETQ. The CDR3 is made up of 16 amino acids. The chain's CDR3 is CASSLGSGLAFHEQFF. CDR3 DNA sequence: TGCGCCAGCAGCTTGGGATCAGGACTAGCGTTCCATGAGCAGTTCTTC.

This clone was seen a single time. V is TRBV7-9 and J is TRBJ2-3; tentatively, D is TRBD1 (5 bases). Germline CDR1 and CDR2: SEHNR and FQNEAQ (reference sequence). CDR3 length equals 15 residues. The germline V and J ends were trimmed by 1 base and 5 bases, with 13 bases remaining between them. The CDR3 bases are TGTGCCAGCAGCTTAGGGAGCAGGGTTCAAGATACGCAGTATTTT. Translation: CASSLGSRVQDTQYF. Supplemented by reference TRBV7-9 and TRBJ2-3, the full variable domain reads DTGVSQNPRHKITKRGQNVTFRCDPISEHNRLYWYRQTLGQGPEFLTYFQNEAQLEKSRLLSDRFSAERPKGSFSTLEIQRTEQGDSAMYLCASSLGSRVQDTQYFGPGTRLTVL.

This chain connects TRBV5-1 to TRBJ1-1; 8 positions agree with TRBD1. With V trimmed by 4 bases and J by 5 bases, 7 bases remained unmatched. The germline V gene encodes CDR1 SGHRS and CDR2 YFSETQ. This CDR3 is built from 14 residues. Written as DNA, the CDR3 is TGCGCCAGCAGCACACAGGGGGAGTTGACTGAAGCTTTCTTT. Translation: CASSTQGELTEAFF.

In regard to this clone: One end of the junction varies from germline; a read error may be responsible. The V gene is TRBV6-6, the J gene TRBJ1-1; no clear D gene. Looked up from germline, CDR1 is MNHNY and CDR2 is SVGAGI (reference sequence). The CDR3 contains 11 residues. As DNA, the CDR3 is TGTGCCAGCAGTTACCCCTCCCAGGCGAAATTT. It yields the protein CASSYPSQAKF.

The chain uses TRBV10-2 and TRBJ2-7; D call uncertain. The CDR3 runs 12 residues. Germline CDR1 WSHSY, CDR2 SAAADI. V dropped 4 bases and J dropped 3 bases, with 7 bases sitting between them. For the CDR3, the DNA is TGCGCCAGCAGTGTGGACCTCTACGAGCAGTACTTC. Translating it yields CASSVDLYEQYF.

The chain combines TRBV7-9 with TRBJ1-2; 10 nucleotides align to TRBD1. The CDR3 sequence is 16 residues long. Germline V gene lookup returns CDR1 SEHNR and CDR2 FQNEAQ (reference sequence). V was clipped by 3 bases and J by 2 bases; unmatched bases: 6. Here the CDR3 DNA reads TGTGCCAGCAGCTTCCCGGGACAGGGGCCAAACTATGGCTACACCTTC. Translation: CASSFPGQGPNYGYTF.

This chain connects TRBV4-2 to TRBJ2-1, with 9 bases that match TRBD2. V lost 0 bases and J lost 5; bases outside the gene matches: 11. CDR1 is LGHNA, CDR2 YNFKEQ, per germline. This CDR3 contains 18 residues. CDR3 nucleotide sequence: TGTGCCAGCAGCCAAGATGTAGGCCCAGCGGGGGGAAACAATGAGCAGTTCTTC. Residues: CASSQDVGPAGGNNEQFF.